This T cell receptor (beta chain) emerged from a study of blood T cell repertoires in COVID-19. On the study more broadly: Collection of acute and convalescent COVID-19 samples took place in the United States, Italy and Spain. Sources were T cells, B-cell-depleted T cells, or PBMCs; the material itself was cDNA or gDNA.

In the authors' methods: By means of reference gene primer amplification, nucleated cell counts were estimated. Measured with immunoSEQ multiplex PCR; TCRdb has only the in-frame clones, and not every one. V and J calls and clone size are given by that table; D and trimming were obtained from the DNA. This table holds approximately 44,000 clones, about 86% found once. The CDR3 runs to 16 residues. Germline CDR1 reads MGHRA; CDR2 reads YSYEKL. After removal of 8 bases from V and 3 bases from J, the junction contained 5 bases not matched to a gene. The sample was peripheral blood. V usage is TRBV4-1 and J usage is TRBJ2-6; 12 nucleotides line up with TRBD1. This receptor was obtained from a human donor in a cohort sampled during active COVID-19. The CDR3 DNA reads TGCGCCAGCGGTGGGACAGGGGGCGTTGGGGCCAACGTCCTGACTTTC. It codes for CASGGTGGVGANVLTF.